The clone carrying this T cell receptor (beta chain) was counted between two and nine times. The antigen is unknown. Unique molecular identifiers were built into the TCR beta cDNA libraries. T cells numbering about 0.9 to 11 million yielded cDNA molecules that totaled about 500,000. TCRdb ran MiXCR on the PCR reads and lists one entry per CDR3 protein. This sample has approximately 730,000 distinct CDR3 sequences; approximately 30% occur once, and the top ten carry around 0.56%. This sample is drawn from a study of post-analysis software for immune sequencing data. At the level of the study: Several disease courses (relapsing-remitting, secondary progressive and progressive-relapsing) of multiple sclerosis were included.

General observations from the study: In patients, about 5 TRBV segments were more frequent than in controls, with TRBV5-6, TRBV5-1 and TRBV20-1 among them. Comparison with controls showed significantly lower normalized Chao1 diversity in multiple sclerosis patients. Samples prepared in the same batch strongly co-clustered by F measure.

With 0 bases removed from V and 6 bases from J, the gap between germline ends came to 14 bases. The CDR3 runs to 15 residues. Germline V CDR1 and CDR2: LNHNV, YYDKDF (reference sequence). The chain employs TRBV15 and TRBJ1-1; a weak D match, TRBD1 (5 bases). Sequenced material: blood. The clonotype was recovered from a girl between 5 and 17 years old with multiple sclerosis. The DNA for the CDR3 is TGTGCCACCAGCAGAGATGATGGTGAAGGGGCTGAAGCTTTCTTT. Protein: CATSRDDGEGAEAFF.